This note documents a single T cell receptor beta chain sequence. Its target is not known. The data originate from a study of early T cells in non-severe SARS-CoV-2 infection. For the study at large: Unsorted whole blood bulk RNA was sequenced, with unpaired chains. Study findings and constraints: Matches to VDJdb favored anti-spike CD8 responses and missed private and CD4 specificities.

This CDR3 is 15 amino acids long. Unique molecular identifiers were attached to individual cDNA molecules. Using its own MiXCR run on the 5' RACE reads, TCRdb lists one record per CDR3 protein. Of 50,000 to 85,000 distinct CDR3 sequences listed, 9.1% were seen once; the top ten hold roughly 3%. The chain is built from TRBV3-2 and TRBJ2-3; the table names TRBD2, a call not compared with the DNA. TRBV3-2 is marked as a pseudogene. Sequencing was performed on whole blood. The receptor was isolated from an adult who was a healthcare worker with PCR-confirmed SARS-CoV-2 infection or an uninfected control (not recorded which). The CDR3 bases are TGTGCCAGCAGCCTACTTAGCGGATCCACAGATACGCAGTATTTT. This translates into CASSLLSGSTDTQYF.